The 24 T cell receptor beta chains reported below all come from one sample, sequenced in a study of vaccination effects on CD4 cells after COVID-19. Antigen-specific CD4+ T cells were expanded with viral peptide pools in the ViraFEST assay before sequencing. Upon completion of roughly ten days in culture, CD4+ T cells were isolated. Having tested negative for nucleocapsid antibodies, the vaccine recipients showed no prior SARS-CoV-2 infection. Antigens for these TCRs are unknown. Using immunoSEQ multiplex PCR, the repertoire was profiled, and TCRdb retains in-frame clones only, with some absent. The profile shows just under 65,000 clones, around 75% of them singletons. Source: CD4+ T cells from PBMCs cultured with HCoV-OC43 spike peptides, taken before COVID-19 vaccination. Subset noted: HCoV-OC43 spike overlapping peptide pool stimulation. These receptors came from a human donor who received a COVID-19 vaccine.

The chain is built from TRBV5-1 and TRBJ1-1, with D perhaps TRBD1 (5 bases). The CDR3 covers 15 residues. The germline CDR1 and CDR2 sequences are SGHRS and YFSETQ. V was pared by 0 bases and J by 2 bases, with 11 bases between. The DNA of the CDR3 is TGCGCCAGCAGCTTGGCAGGGCGGGAAAACACTGAAGCTTTCTTT. It specifies CASSLAGRENTEAFF. The whole variable domain, filled in from reference TRBV5-1 and TRBJ1-1, reads KAGVTQTPRYLIKTRGQQVTLSCSPISGHRSVSWYQQTPGQGLQFLFEYFSETQRNKGNFPGRFSGRQFSNSRSEMNVSTLELGDSALYLCASSLAGRENTEAFFGQGTRLTVV.

The chain employs TRBV14 and TRBJ2-5; 14 nucleotides agree with TRBD2. V lost 5 bases to trimming and J lost 5 bases; unmatched junction nucleotides: 7. CDR1 and CDR2 from the germline V gene are SGHDN and FVKESK. The CDR3 contains 16 residues. In nucleotides, the CDR3 is TGTGCCAGCAGCGACCTCCGGACTAGCGGGGGGGAGACCCAGTACTTC. Its translation is CASSDLRTSGGETQYF.

The V and J genes are TRBV29-1 and TRBJ1-2; D remains ambiguous. Germline lookup yields CDR1 SQVTM and CDR2 ANQGSEA. This CDR3 spans 10 amino acids. The V gene lost 6 bases and the J gene lost 3 bases, with 5 bases spanning the gap. This CDR3 is CSVRDYGYTF. CDR3 in DNA: TGCAGCGTCCGGGACTATGGCTACACCTTC.

Concerning this clone: Compared with germline, one end of the junction differs, possibly owing to a read error. The rearrangement uses TRBV2 and TRBJ1-2; perhaps TRBD1 as D (5 bases). Per germline, CDR1 SNHLY and CDR2 FYNNEI. The CDR3 extends over 14 amino acids. Here the CDR3 reads CASREAGTLYGYTF. The CDR3 bases are TGTGCCAGCAGGGAAGCAGGGACCCTCTATGGCTACACCTTC.

The rearrangement uses TRBV5-1 and TRBJ1-1; D is undetermined. V lost 0 bases to trimming and J lost 5 bases, with 11 bases between them. This CDR3 comprises 14 residues. Germline V CDR1 and CDR2: SGHRS, YFSETQ. Here the CDR3 reads CASSLEPPRTEAFF. Written as DNA, the CDR3 is TGCGCCAGCAGCTTGGAGCCCCCAAGGACTGAAGCTTTCTTT.

The chain uses TRBV5-5 and TRBJ2-5; no definite D call. Germline V CDR1 and CDR2: SGHKS, YYEKEE (reference sequence). The V and J ends lost 2 bases and 1 base respectively, with 6 bases between them. This CDR3 comprises 13 residues. The CDR3 DNA reads as TGTGCCAGCAGCTTACATCCCCAAGAGACCCAGTACTTC. Protein sequence: CASSLHPQETQYF.

This clone was seen only a few times. This sequence joins TRBV18 and TRBJ1-6; D is unresolved. The ends were cut back, 2 bases at V and 4 bases at J, with 12 bases in the middle. Germline V CDR1 and CDR2: KGHSH, LQKENI. This CDR3 is built from 16 residues. The CDR3 sequence is CASSPVSSRYNSPLHF. In nucleotides, the CDR3 is TGTGCCAGCTCACCAGTTTCAAGCAGATATAATTCACCCCTCCACTTT.

The chain joins TRBV5-1 to TRBJ2-3; perhaps TRBD2 as D (6 bases). The CDR3 extends over 14 amino acids. Germline V gene sequence: CDR1 SGHRS, CDR2 YFSETQ. Trimming pared 4 bases from V and 1 base from J, leaving 10 bases between. The CDR3 protein is CASSLGLRTDTQYF. The CDR3 DNA reads as TGCGCCAGCAGCCTGGGACTGCGCACAGATACGCAGTATTTT. The full variable domain, completed using reference TRBV5-1 and TRBJ2-3, is KAGVTQTPRYLIKTRGQQVTLSCSPISGHRSVSWYQQTPGQGLQFLFEYFSETQRNKGNFPGRFSGRQFSNSRSEMNVSTLELGDSALYLCASSLGLRTDTQYFGPGTRLTVL.

This clone was observed a single time. V and J are TRBV7-2 and TRBJ2-1; 10 bases agree with TRBD2. The CDR3 has 16 residues. With 4 bases clipped from V and 10 bases from J, the junction kept 13 bases outside the gene matches. Per germline, CDR1 SGHTA and CDR2 FQGNSA. The CDR3 protein is CASSWKRGGLLPEQFF. CDR3 bases: TGTGCCAGCAGCTGGAAGCGGGGGGGCCTTTTGCCGGAGCAGTTCTTC.

The table lists this clone with a few counts. V is TRBV7-3 and J is TRBJ2-2, with 8 bases matching TRBD2. CDR1 SGHTA and CDR2 FQGTGA come from the germline V gene. The CDR3 is made up of 16 amino acids. J gave up 4 bases and V 5 bases, and 9 bases lay outside the gene matches. Here the CDR3 reads CASSQTGGLSTGELFF. The CDR3, as DNA: TGTGCCAGCAGCCAAACGGGGGGGTTGAGCACCGGGGAGCTGTTTTTT.

This chain links TRBV24-1 with TRBJ1-5, with 7 bases aligning to TRBD1. The CDR3 is 13 amino acids. In germline, CDR1 is KGHDR, CDR2 SFDVKD. J was trimmed by 3 bases and V by 7 bases; bases with no gene match: 2. The CDR3 DNA sequence: TGTGCCACCAGCGACAGGGCCAATCAGCCCCAGCATTTT. It codes for CATSDRANQPQHF.

This clone has more than one count but fewer than ten. J is TRBJ2-2 and V is TRBV5-4; no reliable D call. Trimming took off 3 bases at V and 5 bases at J, with 8 bases between the two ends. This CDR3 spans 13 amino acids. CDR1 is SGHNT, CDR2 YYREEE, per germline (reference sequence). In nucleotides, the CDR3 is TGTGCCAGCAGCTCCGACCAAACCGGGGAGCTGTTTTTT. This gives the protein CASSSDQTGELFF. Looking up the rest from reference TRBV5-4 and TRBJ2-2 gives the full variable domain: ETGVTQSPTHLIKTRGQQVTLRCSSQSGHNTVSWYQQALGQGPQFIFQYYREEENGRGNFPPRFSGLQFPNYSSELNVNALELDDSALYLCASSSDQTGELFFGEGSRLTVL.

The chain joins TRBV29-1 to TRBJ2-2; D may be TRBD1 (5 bases). The CDR3 runs to 17 residues. V was trimmed by 0 bases and J by 1 base, leaving 15 bases between them. Germline V gives CDR1 SQVTM, CDR2 ANQGSEA. CDR3 in DNA: TGCAGCGTTGAAGATCTAGAACTGGGGCGGAACACCGGGGAGCTGTTTTTT. This codes for CSVEDLELGRNTGELFF.

The rearrangement links TRBV6-4 to TRBJ1-5; D gene ambiguous. The CDR3 sequence is 18 residues long. Germline V CDR1 and CDR2: MRHNA, SNTAGT. V gave up 0 bases and J gave up 5 bases, with 20 bases separating them. CDR3 DNA: TGTGCCAGCAGTGACTCGCTTCAAGGTACTGTTGTGGATCAGCCCCAGCATTTT. Its translation: CASSDSLQGTVVDQPQHF.

The chain combines TRBV6-5 with TRBJ2-7; D unresolved. There are 14 residues in the CDR3. With 5 bases removed from V and 6 bases from J, the gap between germline ends came to 17 bases. Germline V gene data show CDR1 as MNHEY and CDR2 as SVGAGI. The chain's CDR3 is CASSHFAAALEQYV. Written as DNA, the CDR3 is TGTGCCAGCAGTCACTTTGCGGCGGCCCTCGAGCAGTACGTC.

This clone turned up a few times. The chain links TRBV12-5 to TRBJ2-1; the D is unclear. Germline V gives CDR1 LGHNT, CDR2 FRNRAP. V was shortened by 5 bases and J by 4 bases, with 9 bases between the two germline ends. The CDR3 extends over 13 amino acids. The CDR3 coding sequence is TGTGCTAGTGGTGATCCGGTATACAATGAGCAGTTCTTC. Translation gives CASGDPVYNEQFF.

This clone was counted between two and nine times. The chain has TRBV27 and TRBJ2-7; 7 nucleotides match TRBD1. This CDR3 has 13 residues. The germline V gene encodes CDR1 MNHEY and CDR2 SMNVEV (reference sequence). After removal of 5 bases from V and 4 bases from J, the junction contained 5 bases not matched to a gene. As DNA, the CDR3 is TGTGCCAGCAGTGCTCAACAGGGGTACGAGCAGTACGTC. Amino acids: CASSAQQGYEQYV.

The chain uses TRBV28 and TRBJ2-5; D unclear. Germline lookup yields CDR1 MDHEN and CDR2 SYDVKM. This CDR3 region has 11 residues. Trimming shortened V by 3 bases and J by 2 bases, and 1 base separated the two germline ends. The CDR3: CASSFQETQYF. The CDR3 DNA reads as TGTGCCAGCAGTTTTCAAGAGACCCAGTACTTC. Together with reference TRBV28 and TRBJ2-5, the CDR3 gives the full variable domain: DVKVTQSSRYLVKRTGEKVFLECVQDMDHENMFWYRQDPGLGLRLIYFSYDVKMKEKGDIPEGYSVSREKKERFSLILESASTNQTSMYLCASSFQETQYFGPGTRLLVL.

The J gene is TRBJ1-5, the V gene TRBV5-1; tentative D call: TRBD1 (5 bases). CDR1 and CDR2 (germline): SGHRS, YFSETQ. The CDR3 sequence is 16 residues long. Trimming shortened V by 2 bases and J by 1 base, and 13 bases separated the two germline ends. This CDR3 reads CASSLGVSQSNQPQHF. The DNA for the CDR3 is TGCGCCAGCAGCTTAGGGGTTTCTCAGAGCAATCAGCCCCAGCATTTT. Filled out from reference TRBV5-1 and TRBJ1-5, the complete variable domain reads KAGVTQTPRYLIKTRGQQVTLSCSPISGHRSVSWYQQTPGQGLQFLFEYFSETQRNKGNFPGRFSGRQFSNSRSEMNVSTLELGDSALYLCASSLGVSQSNQPQHFGDGTRLSIL.

This chain uses TRBV9 with TRBJ2-3; unclear D gene. Germline CDR1 SGDLS, CDR2 YYNGEE. The V gene lost 3 bases and the J gene lost 2 bases, with 1 base spanning the gap. The CDR3 runs 11 residues. The CDR3 sequence is CASSATDTQYF. The CDR3, as DNA: TGTGCCAGCAGCGCCACAGATACGCAGTATTTT.

The genes are TRBV29-1 and TRBJ1-5, with TRBD1 matching over 8 bases. In germline, CDR1 is SQVTM, CDR2 ANQGSEA. The CDR3 is 15 residues long. Trimming at V came to 5 bases and at J to 1 base, leaving 7 bases not matched to a gene. DNA of the CDR3: TGCAGCGTTCTGACAGGGGCTGGGAGCAATCAGCCCCAGCATTTT. Translating gives CSVLTGAGSNQPQHF.

The chain carries TRBV3-1 (or the pseudogene TRBV3-2) and TRBJ2-3; TRBD1 aligns across 10 bases. Losses at the gene ends were 4 bases for V and 4 bases for J; bases not matched to a gene: 8. Germline CDR1 reads LGHDT; CDR2 reads YNNKEL (reference sequence). CDR3 size: 16 residues. CDR3 DNA sequence: TGTGCCAGCAGCCTAAGGGACAGGGGATACGCAGATACGCAGTATTTT. Translating it yields CASSLRDRGYADTQYF.

The V call is TRBV6-6, the J call TRBJ1-3, with D unclear. Germline V gene lookup returns CDR1 MNHNY and CDR2 SVGAGI (reference sequence). The length of the CDR3 is 15 residues. V gave up 6 bases and J gave up 1 base, with 13 bases separating them. The CDR3 is CASSYEIKSGNTIYF. CDR3 in DNA: TGTGCCAGCAGCTACGAAATAAAATCTGGAAACACCATATATTTT.

The chain recombines TRBV5-1 with TRBJ1-3, with a tentative D call TRBD1 (5 bases). Trimming shortened V by 0 bases and J by 4 bases, and 8 bases separated the two germline ends. Germline-derived CDR1 and CDR2 are SGHRS and YFSETQ. This CDR3 is built from 14 residues. The CDR3 here is CASSLVGDGNTIYF. CDR3 DNA sequence: TGCGCCAGCAGCTTGGTGGGGGACGGAAACACCATATATTTT.